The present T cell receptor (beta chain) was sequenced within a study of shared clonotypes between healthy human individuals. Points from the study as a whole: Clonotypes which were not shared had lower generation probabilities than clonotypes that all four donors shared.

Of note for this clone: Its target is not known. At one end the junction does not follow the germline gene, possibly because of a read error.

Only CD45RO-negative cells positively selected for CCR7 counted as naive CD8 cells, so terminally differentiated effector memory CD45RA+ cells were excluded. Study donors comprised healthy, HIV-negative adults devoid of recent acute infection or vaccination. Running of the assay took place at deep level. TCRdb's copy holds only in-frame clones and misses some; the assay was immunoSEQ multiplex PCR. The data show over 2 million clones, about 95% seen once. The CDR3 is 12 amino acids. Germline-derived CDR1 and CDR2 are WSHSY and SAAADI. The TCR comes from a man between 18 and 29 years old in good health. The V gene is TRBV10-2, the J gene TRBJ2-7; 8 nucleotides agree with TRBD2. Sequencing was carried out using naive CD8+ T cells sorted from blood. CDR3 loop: CASSESREGLRF. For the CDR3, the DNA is TGCGCCAGCAGTGAGTCTCGGGAGGGCCTTCGGTTC.